Listed below are T cell receptor beta chains from one sample, sequenced in a study of blood T cells in healthy people across ages. A single record per CDR3 protein comes from TCRdb applying MiXCR to the 5' RACE reads. The sample carries about 780,000 distinct CDR3 sequences, under 30% recorded once. Another study also made use of these data, one on T cells of mothers and their children.

What was sequenced was blood. The receptors stem from a boy aged 5-17 years in good health. The CDR3 runs from the conserved cysteine through the conserved F or W. The D gene is left open where the match is weak. Size is stated for part of the rows, as once, few or many counts, or as a class when the clone is expanded.

cdr3_nt cdr3_aa j_call clone_size d_call v_call
TGTGCCAGCAGCTTCCGGGTCCCGCGGGACACTGAAGCTTTCTTT CASSFRVPRDTEAFF TRBJ1-1 few - TRBV7-9
TGTGCCTTTGAACGAGTGAACACTGAAGCTTTCTTT CAFERVNTEAFF TRBJ1-1 - - TRBV30
TGTGCCAGCAGCTTAGAAGTCCAAGTCTCAAACAATGAGCAGTTCTTC CASSLEVQVSNNEQFF TRBJ2-1 - - TRBV7-6
TGCAGTGCTATTGAGGGGGCGGGGGGCCCTACAGATACGCAGTATTTT CSAIEGAGGPTDTQYF TRBJ2-3 few - TRBV20-1
TGTGCCATCTCTAGGGGGGCAGGGACCTACGAGCAGTACTTC CAISRGAGTYEQYF TRBJ2-7 - - TRBV10-3
TGCGCCAGCAGCTGGGGTCGAGGGCAGTATGAAAAACTGTTTTTT CASSWGRGQYEKLFF TRBJ1-4 many - TRBV5-1
TGTGCCAGCAGGGGAGGGCTCACTGAAGCTTTCTTT CASRGGLTEAFF TRBJ1-1 few - TRBV28
TGTGCCAGCAGTGGTTGGACTAGCGGGGGCGAGCAGTACTTC CASSGWTSGGEQYF TRBJ2-7 many TRBD2 TRBV2
TGCGCCAGCAGCCAGACGGACAGGGAGACTGAAGCTTTCTTT CASSQTDRETEAFF TRBJ1-1 - TRBD1 TRBV4-1
TGTGCCACCAGTGATACTAGCGGAAGCTCCTACAATGAGCAGTTCTTC CATSDTSGSSYNEQFF TRBJ2-1 - TRBD2 TRBV24-1
TGTGCCAGCTCAAAGGGGGACAGCGGCATTCAGTACTTC CASSKGDSGIQYF TRBJ2-4 - TRBD1 TRBV28
TGCAGTGCGGATTCTACTAGCGGGGGGTCGGGACTAGCCAAAAACATTCAGTACTTC CSADSTSGGSGLAKNIQYF TRBJ2-4 few TRBD2 TRBV20-1
TGTGCCAGCAGCTTAGAAATGGGCTCCTACAATGAGCAGTTCTTC CASSLEMGSYNEQFF TRBJ2-1 - - TRBV7-9
TGTGCCAGCAGCCCCAAGGACTACCTTAGCTCCTACAATGAGCAGTTCTTC CASSPKDYLSSYNEQFF TRBJ2-1 - - TRBV3-1
TGTGCCAGCAGCCAAGTACTCGGTTGGTCCTTC CASSQVLGWSF TRBJ2-5 few - TRBV3-1
TGCGCCAGCAGTCAATCAATGCAGTCCGGGGGGGCGACCCATCCAACTAATGAAAAACTGTTTTTT CASSQSMQSGGATHPTNEKLFF TRBJ1-4 - - TRBV23-1
TGTGCCAGTAGTGGATCGAGACAGTCTACACAGTACTTC CASSGSRQSTQYF TRBJ2-4 - - TRBV19
TGCGCCAGCAGCCAAGATAGGAGCCCGTTAGGAGATACGCAGTATTTT CASSQDRSPLGDTQYF TRBJ2-3 - - TRBV4-1
TGTGCCAGCAGCTTAACCAGCGGGGGGACCCCACCCTACGAGCAGTACTTC CASSLTSGGTPPYEQYF TRBJ2-7 - TRBD2 TRBV11-2
TGCAGTGCAAAGCCGGCTAGCGGGGGAAATTACGAGCAGTACTTC CSAKPASGGNYEQYF TRBJ2-7 - TRBD2 TRBV20-1
TGCAGCGTGGGCAGGGACAATCAGCCCCAGCATTTT CSVGRDNQPQHF TRBJ1-5 - - TRBV29-1
TGTGCCAGCGACAGGGGAACTAACTATGGCTACACCTTC CASDRGTNYGYTF TRBJ1-2 few TRBD1 TRBV5-5
TGTGCCAGCAGCTTACGACAGCAGCTTGAAAAACTGTTTTTT CASSLRQQLEKLFF TRBJ1-4 few - TRBV13
TGTGCCAGCACCCCCAGGGGGGGGAACACTGAAGCTTTCTTT CASTPRGGNTEAFF TRBJ1-1 - TRBD1 TRBV7-9
TGTGCCAGCAGCCGGGCAGCTAACTATGGCTACACCTTC CASSRAANYGYTF TRBJ1-2 - - TRBV3-1
TGTGCCAGCAGCCTTCAGGGGGACTCCTACGAGCAGTACTTC CASSLQGDSYEQYF TRBJ2-7 - TRBD1 TRBV3-1
TGTACCGAAGGAGGGGGACAAGAGACCCAGTACTTC CTEGGGQETQYF TRBJ2-5 - - TRBV7-9
TGTGCCAGCAGTCCCGGGGGGTCGGACTATAGCAATCAGCCCCAGCATTTT CASSPGGSDYSNQPQHF TRBJ1-5 few - TRBV28
TGTGCCAGCAGCCAAGGACCTCATACAGGGGTCAGATCCTACGAGCAGTACTTC CASSQGPHTGVRSYEQYF TRBJ2-7 - TRBD1 TRBV3-1
TGTGCCAGCAGTTTACCCGGGACTAGCGGCTACAATGAGCAGTTCTTC CASSLPGTSGYNEQFF TRBJ2-1 once TRBD2 TRBV12-3/TRBV12-4
TGTGCCAGCAGTCGGGACGGCTACTCTGGAAACACCATATATTTT CASSRDGYSGNTIYF TRBJ1-3 - - TRBV27
TGCGCCAGCAGCTTCGCGGAGGTTATGAACACTGAAGCTTTCTTT CASSFAEVMNTEAFF TRBJ1-1 - - TRBV5-1
TGTGCCAGCAGTCCACGACTAGCATCGAACACCGGGGAGCTGTTTTTT CASSPRLASNTGELFF TRBJ2-2 - TRBD2 TRBV12-3/TRBV12-4
TGTGCCATCAGTGAGTCCCGGGAGAACACTGAAGCTTTCTTT CAISESRENTEAFF TRBJ1-1 - - TRBV10-3
TGTGCCAGCAGCGCGACGGTAGGGGGAAGGGCCTTCTCTGGGGCCAACGTCCTGACTTTC CASSATVGGRAFSGANVLTF TRBJ2-6 - - TRBV9
- CASSSSGQREETQYF TRBJ2-5 - - TRBV5-1
TGTGCCAGCAGCTTTTTCTCGGGGTATAGCCATCTCGGGCCTCAGTACTTC CASSFFSGYSHLGPQYF TRBJ2-5 - - TRBV7-6
TGCAGTGCTAGAGGGGCATGGGGGGGGCCTGACGAGCAGTACTTC CSARGAWGGPDEQYF TRBJ2-7 - - TRBV20-1
TGCAGTGCTAGTGGCGGGTTTAACGAGCAGTACTTC CSASGGFNEQYF TRBJ2-7 few - TRBV20-1
TGTGCCTGGACTCTAAGGGCAGATACGCAGTATTTT CAWTLRADTQYF TRBJ2-3 once - TRBV30
TGCGCCAGCGGCCGGGGGGCTGGGGAGACCCAGTACTTC CASGRGAGETQYF TRBJ2-5 - - TRBV4-1
TGTGCCAGCAGCCAAAAAACGGGGGGAAACACCATATATTTT CASSQKTGGNTIYF TRBJ1-3 few - TRBV7-6
TGTGCCAGCTCACCAGGGGGCAGAACATCCAAAAACATTCAGTACTTC CASSPGGRTSKNIQYF TRBJ2-4 - - TRBV18
TGTGCCACGGGGACGGCAAACTATGGCTACACCTTC CATGTANYGYTF TRBJ1-2 once - TRBV12-3/TRBV12-4
TGTGCTAGTGGTTTGCCCTCAGAACGGGACATGGCTAGCACAGATACGCAGTATTTT CASGLPSERDMASTDTQYF TRBJ2-3 - - TRBV12-5
TGTGCCAGCAGCTTTCCGGGACTAGCGGGATACAATGAGCAGTTCTTC CASSFPGLAGYNEQFF TRBJ2-1 few TRBD2 TRBV7-8
TGCAGCGTTGAAGATGAAAAACTGTTTTTT CSVEDEKLFF TRBJ1-4 - - TRBV29-1
TGTGCCAGCAGGCTATCCTGGGGGCGGGGGGTTACAGATACGCAGTATTTT CASRLSWGRGVTDTQYF TRBJ2-3 - TRBD2 TRBV6-5
TGCGCCAGCAGCATGGGGACGCAAGAGACCCAGTACTTC CASSMGTQETQYF TRBJ2-5 - - TRBV4-1
TGTGCCAGCAGCTTAGGGACGGCCGCCCAAGAGACCCAGTACTTC CASSLGTAAQETQYF TRBJ2-5 few - TRBV11-2
TGCGCCAGCAGCCAAGAAGGCAGCCGCGCTGAAGCTTTCTTT CASSQEGSRAEAFF TRBJ1-1 few - TRBV4-1